The present T cell receptor (beta chain) was sequenced within a study of blood T cells in healthy people across ages. Germline V gene sequence: CDR1 SGHVS, CDR2 FQNEAQ. The CDR3 runs 15 residues. Trimming stripped 5 bases from V and 3 bases from J, with 16 bases between. PCR was performed a second time for about 7 to 11 cycles using a sample-barcoded 5' primer and a J-beta primer mix. The template-switch adaptor was a 5' adaptor with 12 random nucleotides. It tagged each cDNA molecule. TCRdb independently ran MiXCR on the 5' RACE reads; one entry per CDR3 protein. This table has roughly 1,800,000 distinct CDR3 sequences, around half appearing once.

The TCR sequence derives from a woman between 40 and 50 years old in good health. The source material was blood. The chain couples TRBV7-8 to TRBJ1-1; weak D call: TRBD1 (5 bases). CDR3 sequence: CASSRDALGDTEAFF. CDR3 coding DNA: TGTGCCAGCAGCCGGGATGCTCTAGGGGACACTGAAGCTTTCTTT.